These 27 T cell receptor beta chains were sequenced from one sample in a study of CD8 T cells in ankylosing spondylitis. TCRdb re-derived calls from the 5' RACE reads in MiXCR, one entry per CDR3 protein. The data contain fewer than 150,000 distinct CDR3 sequences, 7% to 8% of them singletons. The sequenced sample consisted of blood, either unsorted or a sorted T cell fraction (not recorded which). The receptors stem from a female donor with ankylosing spondylitis or in good health (not recorded which).

This clonotype was recorded many times. The J gene is TRBJ1-5, the V gene TRBV20-1, with D tentatively TRBD1 (5 bases). V dropped 3 bases and J dropped 6 bases, with 15 bases sitting between them. The CDR3 contains 14 residues. CDR1 is DFQATT, CDR2 SNEGSKA, per germline (reference sequence). CDR3 region: CSARDQGWGQPQHF. The CDR3, as DNA: TGCAGTGCTAGGGACCAGGGTTGGGGTCAGCCCCAGCATTTT.

This clonotype has a count of ten or more. The genes are TRBV5-1 and TRBJ1-1, with 7 bases matching TRBD1. The germline V gene encodes CDR1 SGHRS and CDR2 YFSETQ. This CDR3 is built from 15 residues. V lost 5 bases, J lost 4 bases, and 11 bases stayed unmatched. The CDR3 DNA reads TGCGCCAGCAGTAGAGAACAGGGGACCTCCACTGAAGCTTTCTTT. Its translation is CASSREQGTSTEAFF.

This clonotype was observed many times. DNA of the CDR3: TGTGCCAGCTCGACAGAGAGCAATCAGCCCCAGCATTTT. Translating it yields CASSTESNQPQHF. The chain carries TRBV6-1 and TRBJ1-5, with a possible D match to TRBD1 (5 bases). Trimming took off 8 bases at V and 1 base at J, with 9 bases between the two ends. Germline loops: CDR1 MNHNS, CDR2 SASEGT. This CDR3 is 13 amino acids long.

This clonotype was counted many times. The gene calls are TRBV5-1 and TRBJ2-7; D unclear. CDR3 length equals 14 residues. Per germline, CDR1 SGHRS and CDR2 YFSETQ. V lost 2 bases to trimming and J lost 2 bases, with 11 bases between them. For the CDR3, the DNA is TGCGCCAGCAGCTTTGCTGGGCCGCCCTACGAGCAGTACTTC. Translation: CASSFAGPPYEQYF.

This clonotype has a count of ten or more. V usage is TRBV25-1 and J usage is TRBJ1-1; 7 bases are a match to TRBD1. This CDR3 is built from 15 residues. The J segment lost 5 bases and the V segment lost 1 base, leaving 7 bases of the junction unmatched. Germline V gene sequence: CDR1 MGHDK, CDR2 SYGVNS. CDR3 nucleotide sequence: TGTGCCAGCAGTGAATCAACAGGGGTGTGGACTGAAGCTTTCTTT. Translated, it gives CASSESTGVWTEAFF.

This clonotype was seen ten or more times. V gene TRBV20-1 combines with J gene TRBJ2-3, with TRBD2 matching 10 bases. Germline loops: CDR1 DFQATT, CDR2 SNEGSKA (reference sequence). The V and J ends lost 3 bases and 6 bases, in that order; junction bases with no gene match: 6. The CDR3 is 14 residues long. The CDR3 DNA reads as TGCAGTGCTAGGAGACTAGCGGGTGAGGATACGCAGTATTTT. Encoded protein: CSARRLAGEDTQYF.

Many counts were recorded for this clonotype. The gene calls are TRBV6-2 or TRBV6-3 and TRBJ1-1; D gene unclear. V was clipped by 11 bases and J by 0 bases, with 13 bases between them. The CDR3 runs 13 residues. From germline, CDR1 is MNHEY and CDR2 SVGEGT. CDR3 in amino acids: CAAFRGMNTEAFF. CDR3 sequence (DNA): TGTGCCGCCTTCCGTGGCATGAACACTGAAGCTTTCTTT.

This clonotype came up many times. The V and J genes are TRBV12-5 and TRBJ1-1; no definite D call. Deletions cut 3 bases from V and 2 bases from J, with 1 base between. CDR1 is LGHNT, CDR2 FRNRAP, per germline. The CDR3 loop spans 11 amino acids. CDR3 residues: CASGFNTEAFF. CDR3 coding DNA: TGTGCTAGTGGTTTTAACACTGAAGCTTTCTTT.

This chain connects TRBV18 to TRBJ1-1; D might be TRBD1 (6 bases). The CDR3 extends over 16 amino acids. V dropped 4 bases and J dropped 4 bases, with 19 bases sitting between them. The germline CDR1 and CDR2 sequences are KGHSH and LQKENI. The CDR3 DNA sequence: TGTGCCAGCTCACTTAACAGGGCCCGTGGTGGCACTGAAGCTTTCTTT. This gives the protein CASSLNRARGGTEAFF.

This clonotype was observed at least ten times. The rearrangement uses TRBV27 and TRBJ2-2; 11 positions agree with TRBD2. This CDR3 spans 17 amino acids. J was trimmed by 2 bases and V by 3 bases; bases with no gene match: 5. Germline V gives CDR1 MNHEY, CDR2 SMNVEV (reference sequence). CDR3 amino acids: CASSFRLAGGNTGELFF. The CDR3 DNA sequence: TGTGCCAGCAGTTTCAGGCTAGCGGGGGGAAACACCGGGGAGCTGTTTTTT.

In its sample, this clonotype was seen a few times. The genes are TRBV10-3 and TRBJ1-2; TRBD1 is a possible D gene (6 bases). The CDR3 consists of 13 residues. The V gene lost 7 bases and the J gene lost 4 bases, with 13 bases spanning the gap. Germline-derived CDR1 and CDR2 are ENHRY and SYGVKD. The CDR3 coding sequence is TGTGCCATCAACCCGGACAGATTCTATGGCTACACCTTC. It codes for CAINPDRFYGYTF.

In this sample, this clonotype turned up many times. This chain joins TRBV21-1 and TRBJ1-1. TRBV21-1 is flagged as a pseudogene. The CDR3 length is 9 residues. This CDR3 reads CATSLAAFF. In nucleotides, the CDR3 is TGTGCCACCTCACTGGCCGCTTTCTTT.

The rearrangement links TRBV7-3 to TRBJ1-1; tentatively, D is TRBD1 (6 bases). The CDR3 loop spans 14 amino acids. Trimming pared 6 bases from V and 4 bases from J, leaving 15 bases between. Germline V CDR1 and CDR2: SGHTA, FQGTGA. The CDR3 DNA reads as TGTGCCAGCAGGACGGCACCGGGGGCCACTGAAGCTTTCTTT. It is translated as CASRTAPGATEAFF.

This clonotype was counted ten times or more. This chain connects TRBV29-1 to TRBJ1-5, with D maybe TRBD1 (6 bases). The germline CDR1 and CDR2 sequences are SQVTM and ANQGSEA. The ends were cut back, 3 bases at V and 3 bases at J, with 15 bases in the middle. This CDR3 region has 15 residues. CDR3 residues: CSVEIGGGPNQPQHF. CDR3 in DNA: TGCAGCGTTGAGATCGGAGGGGGGCCCAATCAGCCCCAGCATTTT.

The table lists this clonotype with many counts. The chain couples TRBV3-1 to TRBJ2-7, with D unclear. The length of the CDR3 is 11 residues. V lost 1 base, J lost 6 bases, and 4 bases lay in between. Per germline, CDR1 LGHDT and CDR2 YNNKEL (reference sequence). In DNA form, the CDR3 reads TGTGCCAGCAGCCAAGTCGGCGAGCAGTACTTC. Translating it yields CASSQVGEQYF.

At least ten counts were recorded for this clonotype. The chain recombines TRBV10-3 with TRBJ2-1; TRBD2 matches 10 bases. The CDR3 is 15 residues long. Germline V CDR1 and CDR2: ENHRY, SYGVKD. V shed 6 bases and J 3 bases; nucleotides not matched to a gene: 5. As DNA, the CDR3 is TGTGCCATCAGCGACCTAGCGGGGGACTACAATGAGCAGTTCTTC. It is translated as CAISDLAGDYNEQFF.

This clonotype was recorded at least ten times. The chain has TRBV12-3 or TRBV12-4 and TRBJ1-2, with 7 bases matching TRBD1. The CDR3 spans 15 residues. V lost 2 bases to trimming and J lost 12 bases; unmatched junction nucleotides: 15. Here the CDR3 DNA reads TGTGCCAGCAGTTTATCCATCGGGACAGCCAGAGGTGACACCTTC. It specifies CASSLSIGTARGDTF.

Ten or more counts support this clonotype. The chain uses TRBV29-1 and TRBJ1-3; D not resolved. This CDR3 region has 13 residues. Germline lookup yields CDR1 SQVTM and CDR2 ANQGSEA. V gave up 7 bases and J gave up 0 bases, with 10 bases separating them. DNA for the CDR3: TGCAGCGCCTCCCGGGGCTCTGGAAACACCATATATTTT. Translation: CSASRGSGNTIYF.

This clonotype has a count of ten or more. This chain joins TRBV5-1 and TRBJ1-4, with D perhaps TRBD1 (6 bases). V lost 0 bases and J 5 bases, leaving 11 bases between the germline ends. Germline CDR1 is SGHRS and CDR2 is YFSETQ. This CDR3 is 15 amino acids long. The CDR3 reads CASSLATGYNEKLFF. The CDR3 nucleotides read TGCGCCAGCAGCTTGGCTACAGGGTACAATGAAAAACTGTTTTTT. Using reference TRBV5-1 and TRBJ1-4 for the parts outside the CDR3, the full variable domain is KAGVTQTPRYLIKTRGQQVTLSCSPISGHRSVSWYQQTPGQGLQFLFEYFSETQRNKGNFPGRFSGRQFSNSRSEMNVSTLELGDSALYLCASSLATGYNEKLFFGSGTQLSVL.

This clonotype was recorded at least ten times. The chain couples TRBV15 to TRBJ2-7, with no clear D. Germline V gene data show CDR1 as LNHNV and CDR2 as YYDKDF (reference sequence). Trimming pared 4 bases from V and 0 bases from J, leaving 10 bases between. The CDR3 has 14 residues. The CDR3 spells CATSKEHNSYEQYF. The DNA of the CDR3 is TGTGCCACCAGCAAAGAACACAACTCCTACGAGCAGTACTTC.

This clonotype was seen many times. V and J are TRBV15 and TRBJ1-1; 8 bases map to TRBD1. The J segment lost 6 bases and the V segment lost 0 bases, leaving 15 bases of the junction unmatched. The CDR3 length is 18 residues. CDR1 LNHNV and CDR2 YYDKDF come from the germline V gene (reference sequence). CDR3 amino acids: CATSRDPTRDRGRPEAFF. The DNA for the CDR3 is TGTGCCACCAGCAGAGATCCTACTCGCGACAGGGGAAGACCTGAAGCTTTCTTT.

This clonotype was seen many times. The chain has TRBV5-4 and TRBJ1-4; D is unresolved. Germline V CDR1 and CDR2: SGHNT, YYREEE (reference sequence). The V and J ends lost 0 bases and 3 bases respectively, with 6 bases between them. The CDR3 extends over 14 amino acids. Here the CDR3 DNA reads TGTGCCAGCAGCTTGGGGCTATCTAATGAAAAACTGTTTTTT. Encoded protein: CASSLGLSNEKLFF.

This clonotype was recorded at least ten times. This rearrangement joins TRBV5-6 to TRBJ1-1; TRBD1 might be the D (6 bases). Germline V lookup: CDR1 SGHDT, CDR2 YYEEEE. CDR3 length: 15 residues. Trimming left V 2 bases short and J 5 bases short, with 16 bases between. The CDR3 here is CASSFEMTGKTEAFF. The CDR3 DNA sequence: TGTGCCAGCAGCTTCGAAATGACAGGCAAGACTGAAGCTTTCTTT.

Many counts were recorded for this clonotype. V gene TRBV12-3 or TRBV12-4 combines with J gene TRBJ1-5; D is ambiguous. Trimming took 5 bases from V and 0 from J, leaving 14 bases between them. This CDR3 has 16 residues. CDR3 amino acids: CASSLGRRDSNQPQHF. The DNA of the CDR3 is TGTGCCAGCAGTCTCGGACGAAGGGATAGCAATCAGCCCCAGCATTTT.

In its sample, this clonotype was seen many times. V is TRBV4-1 and J is TRBJ2-7; D is uncertain. V lost 0 bases to trimming and J lost 6 bases, with 15 bases between them. The CDR3 covers 15 residues. Germline CDR1 reads MGHRA; CDR2 reads YSYEKL. The CDR3 DNA reads TGCGCCAGCAGCCAAGAGAACAGCCTCCTAGGCGAGCAGTACTTC. Protein: CASSQENSLLGEQYF.

Many counts were recorded for this clonotype. This rearrangement joins TRBV20-1 to TRBJ2-1, with a possible D match to TRBD2 (5 bases). V lost 2 bases, J lost 9 bases, and 17 bases lay in between. Germline V gives CDR1 DFQATT, CDR2 SNEGSKA (reference sequence). The CDR3 is 14 residues long. CDR3 coding DNA: TGCAGTGCTAGATTGGCGGGTAGTTTTAGTGAGCAGTTCTTC. It codes for CSARLAGSFSEQFF.

This clonotype has more than one count but fewer than ten. The CDR3, as DNA: TGCAGTGCTCGCTCGGGACAGGGGGGCACAGATACGCAGTATTTT. It specifies CSARSGQGGTDTQYF. This chain connects TRBV20-1 to TRBJ2-3; 11 bases line up with TRBD1. J was trimmed by 1 base and V by 5 bases; bases with no gene match: 5. In germline, CDR1 is DFQATT, CDR2 SNEGSKA (reference sequence). The CDR3 has 15 amino acids.